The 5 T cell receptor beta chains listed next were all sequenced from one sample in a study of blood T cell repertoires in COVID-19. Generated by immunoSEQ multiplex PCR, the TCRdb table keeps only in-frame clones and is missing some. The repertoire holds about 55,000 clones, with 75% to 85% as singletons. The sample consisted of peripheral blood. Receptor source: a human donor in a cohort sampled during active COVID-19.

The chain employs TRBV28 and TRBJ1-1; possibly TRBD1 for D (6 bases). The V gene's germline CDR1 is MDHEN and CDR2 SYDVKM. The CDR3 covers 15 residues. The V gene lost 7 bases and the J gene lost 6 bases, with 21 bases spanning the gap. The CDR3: CASTPGTPALAEAFF. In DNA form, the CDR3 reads TGTGCCAGCACCCCGGGGACACCGGCTTTGGCTGAAGCTTTCTTT.

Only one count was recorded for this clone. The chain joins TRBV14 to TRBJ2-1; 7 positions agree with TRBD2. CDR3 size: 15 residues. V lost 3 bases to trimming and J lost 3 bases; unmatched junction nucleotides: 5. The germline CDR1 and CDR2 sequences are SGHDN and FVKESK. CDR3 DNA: TGTGCCAGCAGCCACGGCGGGAGTGTCTACAATGAGCAGTTCTTC. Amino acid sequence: CASSHGGSVYNEQFF. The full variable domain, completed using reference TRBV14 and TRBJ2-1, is EAGVTQFPSHSVIEKGQTVTLRCDPISGHDNLYWYRRVMGKEIKFLLHFVKESKQDESGMPNNRFLAERTGGTYSTLKVQPAELEDSGVYFCASSHGGSVYNEQFFGPGTRLTVL.

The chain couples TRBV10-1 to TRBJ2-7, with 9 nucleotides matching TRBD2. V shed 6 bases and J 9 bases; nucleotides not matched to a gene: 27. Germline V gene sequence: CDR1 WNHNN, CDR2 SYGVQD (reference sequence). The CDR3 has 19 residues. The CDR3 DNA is TGCGCCAGCAGCGCCCTGGACCGCGGAAGACTAGCGGAGGGAATTCGGCAGTACTTC. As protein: CASSALDRGRLAEGIRQYF.

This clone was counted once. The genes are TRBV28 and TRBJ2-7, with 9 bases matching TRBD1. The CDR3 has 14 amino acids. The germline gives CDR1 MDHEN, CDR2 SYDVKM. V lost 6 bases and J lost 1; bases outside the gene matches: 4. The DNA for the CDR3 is TGTGCCAGCAGAAGGGACAGGGAGTCCTACGAGCAGTACTTC. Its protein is CASRRDRESYEQYF.

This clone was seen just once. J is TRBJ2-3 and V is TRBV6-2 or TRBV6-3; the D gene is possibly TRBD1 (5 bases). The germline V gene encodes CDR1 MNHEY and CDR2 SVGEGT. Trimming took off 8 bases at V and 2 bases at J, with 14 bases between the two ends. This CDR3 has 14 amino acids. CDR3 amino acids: CASGQWGNTDTQYF. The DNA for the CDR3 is TGTGCCAGCGGCCAGTGGGGCAACACAGATACGCAGTATTTT.